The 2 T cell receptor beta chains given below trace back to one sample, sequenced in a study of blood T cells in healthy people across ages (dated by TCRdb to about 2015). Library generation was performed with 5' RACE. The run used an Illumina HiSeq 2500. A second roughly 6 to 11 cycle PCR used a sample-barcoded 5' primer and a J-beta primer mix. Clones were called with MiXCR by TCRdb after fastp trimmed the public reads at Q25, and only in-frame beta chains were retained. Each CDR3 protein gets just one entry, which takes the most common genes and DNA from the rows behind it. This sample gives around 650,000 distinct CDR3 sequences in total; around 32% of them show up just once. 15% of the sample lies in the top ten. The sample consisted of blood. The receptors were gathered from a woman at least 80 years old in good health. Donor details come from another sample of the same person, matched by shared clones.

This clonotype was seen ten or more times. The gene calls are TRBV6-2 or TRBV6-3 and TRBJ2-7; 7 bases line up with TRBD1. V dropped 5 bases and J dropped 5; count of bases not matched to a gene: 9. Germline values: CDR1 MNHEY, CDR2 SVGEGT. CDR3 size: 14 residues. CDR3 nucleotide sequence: TGTGCCAGCAGTCGTCAGGGGGAGTTAGACGAGCAGTACTTC. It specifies CASSRQGELDEQYF.

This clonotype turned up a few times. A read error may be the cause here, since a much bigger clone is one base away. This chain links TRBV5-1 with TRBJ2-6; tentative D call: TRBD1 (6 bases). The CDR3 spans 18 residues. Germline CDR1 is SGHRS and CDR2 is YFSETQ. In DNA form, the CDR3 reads TGCGCCAGCAGCTTGGATACAGGGATTAAAGTCGGGGCCAACGTCCCGACTTTC. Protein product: CASSLDTGIKVGANVPTF.